The 19 T cell receptor beta chains below were found in one sample sequenced in a study of human thymus T cells. The repertoire was sequenced with immunoSEQ multiplex PCR; TCRdb's copy has only in-frame clones and lacks some. The sample consists of roughly 130,000 clones, around 94% of them appearing once. Resections from corrective heart surgery provided thymus tissue. Sequencing was performed on thymus tissue. Receptor source: a boy less than two years old with a congenital heart defect but otherwise immunologically healthy.

The chain combines TRBV4-1 with TRBJ1-3; TRBD1 aligns across 8 bases. Losses at the gene ends were 4 bases for V and 2 bases for J; bases not matched to a gene: 10. Germline V lookup: CDR1 MGHRA, CDR2 YSYEKL. The CDR3 has 17 residues. CDR3 in DNA: TGCGCCAGCAGCCTTGGAACAGGGGGAAGTACTGGAAACACCATATATTTT. Translating it yields CASSLGTGGSTGNTIYF.

The chain links TRBV4-3 to TRBJ2-1, with D possibly TRBD1 on 6 matching bases. The CDR3 sequence is 15 residues long. V lost 0 bases to trimming and J lost 6 bases, with 12 bases between them. From germline, CDR1 is LGHNA and CDR2 YSLEER. CDR3 DNA sequence: TGCGCCAGCAGCCAAGAGGGGGCTCAGGGCAATGAGCAGTTCTTC. Protein product: CASSQEGAQGNEQFF.

This chain uses TRBV14 with TRBJ2-7; possible D gene TRBD2, 6 bases. The V and J ends lost 4 bases and 0 bases respectively, with 19 bases between them. CDR3 length equals 17 residues. From germline, CDR1 is SGHDN and CDR2 FVKESK. CDR3 sequence: CASSPLGPREASYEQYF. The CDR3 DNA is TGTGCCAGCAGCCCGTTGGGGCCAAGGGAGGCCTCCTACGAGCAGTACTTC.

The chain joins TRBV19 to TRBJ1-2, with D maybe TRBD1 (6 bases). V gave up 0 bases and J gave up 6 bases, with 14 bases separating them. The germline V gene has CDR1 LNHDA and CDR2 SQIVND (reference sequence). The CDR3 has 15 amino acids. The CDR3 nucleotides read TGTGCCAGTAGTATAGAGGGGGCGGGGGCCGATGGCTACACCTTC. Residues: CASSIEGAGADGYTF.

The J gene is TRBJ1-2, the V gene TRBV18; D is undetermined. The CDR3 contains 13 residues. The germline V gene encodes CDR1 KGHSH and CDR2 LQKENI. V gave up 0 bases and J gave up 5 bases, with 7 bases separating them. The chain's CDR3 is CASSPPSGYGYTF. CDR3 sequence (DNA): TGTGCCAGCTCACCACCTTCGGGATATGGCTACACCTTC.

J is TRBJ1-3 and V is TRBV4-1, with D possibly being TRBD1 (5 bases). Germline V lookup: CDR1 MGHRA, CDR2 YSYEKL. V was shortened by 0 bases and J by 2 bases, with 17 bases between the two germline ends. The CDR3 length is 18 residues. Here the CDR3 reads CASSQEFQGKGTGNTIYF. DNA of the CDR3: TGCGCCAGCAGCCAAGAGTTCCAGGGTAAGGGGACTGGAAACACCATATATTTT.

The V call is TRBV4-2, the J call TRBJ2-5, with D perhaps TRBD2 (6 bases). This CDR3 region has 15 residues. Trimming took off 0 bases at V and 9 bases at J, with 17 bases between the two ends. Germline V gene sequence: CDR1 LGHNA, CDR2 YNFKEQ. In nucleotides, the CDR3 is TGTGCCAGCAGCCAAGAAGGTCCCGATAGCGGTTCCCAGTACTTC. This sequence encodes CASSQEGPDSGSQYF.

The chain has TRBV28 and TRBJ1-2, with a possible D match to TRBD1 (5 bases). From germline, CDR1 is MDHEN and CDR2 SYDVKM. Trimming removed 3 bases from V and 4 bases from J, with 18 bases in between. This CDR3 has 16 amino acids. The CDR3 here is CASSLEVAGTGYGYTF. The CDR3 DNA reads as TGTGCCAGCAGTTTGGAAGTCGCGGGGACCGGCTATGGCTACACCTTC.

V usage is TRBV4-3 and J usage is TRBJ1-2; no clear D. Between the trimmed V and J ends, which lost 0 bases and 3 bases, there was a span of 8 bases. The CDR3 has 14 residues. Germline CDR1 and CDR2: LGHNA and YSLEER. The DNA for the CDR3 is TGCGCCAGCAGCCAAGAACGAAAATACTATGGCTACACCTTC. It codes for CASSQERKYYGYTF.

This chain links TRBV6-4 with TRBJ2-1; 9 nucleotides match TRBD2. Per the germline V gene, CDR1 is MRHNA and CDR2 is SNTAGT. The junction had 13 bases not matched to a gene; V was cut back by 4 bases and J by 6 bases. The CDR3 consists of 17 residues. The CDR3 loop is CASSADWRGGRTNEQFF. CDR3 nucleotide sequence: TGTGCCAGCAGTGCGGACTGGCGGGGGGGCCGTACCAATGAGCAGTTCTTC.

The chain links TRBV9 to TRBJ1-2; D unclear. This CDR3 spans 10 amino acids. V gave up 7 bases and J gave up 5 bases, with 6 bases separating them. Germline values: CDR1 SGDLS, CDR2 YYNGEE. The CDR3 loop reads CASGGYGYTF. The DNA for the CDR3 is TGTGCCAGCGGCGGGTATGGCTACACCTTC.

As concerns this clone: Different DNA sequences within this sample yield the same CDR3. The gene calls are TRBV28 and TRBJ2-7; 11 bases are shared with TRBD1. The V and J ends lost 6 bases and 4 bases, in that order; junction bases with no gene match: 8. Germline-derived CDR1 and CDR2 are MDHEN and SYDVKM. The CDR3 extends over 15 amino acids. The CDR3 sequence is CASSFWTGGNYEQYF. In DNA form, the CDR3 reads TGTGCCAGCAGCTTCTGGACAGGGGGCAATTACGAGCAGTACTTC.

The genes are TRBV15 and TRBJ2-1, with 9 bases lining up with TRBD1. The V gene end was trimmed by 5 bases and the J gene end by 5 bases; junction bases not matched to a gene: 13. CDR1 is LNHNV and CDR2 is YYDKDF in the germline V gene (reference sequence). The length of the CDR3 is 17 residues. As DNA, the CDR3 is TGTGCCACCAGCGCCCACAATCGGGACAGGGACAACAATGAGCAGTTCTTC. Amino acid sequence: CATSAHNRDRDNNEQFF.

The J gene is TRBJ1-2, the V gene TRBV27; 7 nucleotides line up with TRBD1. The trim removed 5 bases at V and 5 bases at J, leaving 14 bases unmatched. The CDR3 consists of 16 residues. In germline, CDR1 is MNHEY, CDR2 SMNVEV (reference sequence). The CDR3 is CASSPRTGPRLYGYTF. In DNA, the CDR3 is TGTGCCAGCAGTCCACGGACAGGCCCAAGGTTATATGGCTACACCTTC.

This clone occurred once. J is TRBJ2-3 and V is TRBV9, with 10 bases fitting TRBD2. This CDR3 has 18 residues. Germline CDR1 and CDR2: SGDLS and YYNGEE. V shed 0 bases, J shed 2 bases, and the junction held 9 bases outside the gene matches. CDR3 loop: CASSVGFGGTSVTDTQYF. The CDR3 nucleotides are TGTGCCAGCAGCGTAGGCTTTGGCGGGACTAGCGTCACAGATACGCAGTATTTT.

Remarks on this clone: The sample holds other DNA sequences that translate to the same CDR3. This chain connects TRBV27 to TRBJ1-5; D is ambiguous. CDR1 is MNHEY, CDR2 SMNVEV, per germline (reference sequence). Trimming cost V 6 bases and J 1 base, with 4 bases left between them. The CDR3 spans 12 residues. The CDR3 loop reads CASRGSNQPQHF. For the CDR3, the DNA is TGTGCCAGCAGAGGGAGCAATCAGCCCCAGCATTTT.

Here the CDR3 reads CASRKGGNTEAFF. The CDR3 DNA sequence: TGTGCCAGCAGAAAGGGGGGGAACACTGAAGCTTTCTTT. The V and J genes are TRBV6-5 and TRBJ1-1; D is possibly TRBD1 (6 bases). Trimming shortened V by 6 bases and J by 1 base, and 9 bases separated the two germline ends. The CDR3 sequence is 13 residues long. Germline V CDR1 and CDR2: MNHEY, SVGAGI.

The chain employs TRBV27 and TRBJ2-5; 9 positions agree with TRBD2. Looked up from germline, CDR1 is MNHEY and CDR2 is SMNVEV (reference sequence). This CDR3 comprises 17 residues. The junction had 17 bases not matched to a gene; V was cut back by 3 bases and J by 9 bases. CDR3 coding DNA: TGTGCCAGCAGTTTGAGGCCATGGGGCGGGGGGGCGGAGGCCCAGTACTTC. It codes for CASSLRPWGGGAEAQYF.

J is TRBJ2-7 and V is TRBV7-9; D call uncertain. V lost 5 bases, J lost 4 bases, and 15 bases lay in between. CDR1 is SEHNR, CDR2 FQNEAQ, per germline (reference sequence). This CDR3 contains 14 residues. The DNA for the CDR3 is TGTGCCAGCAGCCCCCCACCTCCCTTTTACGAGCAGTACTTC. Encoded protein: CASSPPPPFYEQYF.